These T cell receptor beta chains were read from a single sample in a study of T cells in Graves' hyperthyroidism and ophthalmopathy. Each CDR3 protein is one row after TCRdb ran MiXCR on the multiplex PCR reads. The sample consists of 530,000 or so distinct CDR3 sequences, 46% of them appearing once. Sequenced: peripheral blood or thyroid tissue (not recorded which). The receptors stem from a young woman with Graves' hyperthyroidism. Each CDR3 is given with its conserved first and last residue. D genes are given only for firm matches. Clone size, where shown, is once, few, many, or a class for clones that have expanded.

D	J	V	size	CDR3	DNA
TRBD2	TRBJ2-3	TRBV15	few	CATSRSLASGSSDTQYF	TGTGCCACCAGCAGGTCGCTTGCTAGCGGGAGTTCAGATACGCAGTATTTT
TRBD2	TRBJ2-2	TRBV29-1	NA	CSVEGVRVPGTRSSGELFF	TGCAGCGTTGAAGGGGTACGGGTGCCCGGGACTAGGTCGTCCGGGGAGCTGTTTTTT
TRBD2	TRBJ2-7	TRBV5-1	many	CASSLGRRERERYEQYF	TGCGCCAGCAGCTTGGGCAGGAGGGAGCGGGAGCGTTACGAGCAGTACTTC
NA	TRBJ2-5	TRBV20-1	NA	CSAFNRAGQPQYF	TGCAGTGCTTTCAACAGGGCGGGGCAGCCCCAGTACTTC
NA	TRBJ1-1	TRBV12-3/TRBV12-4	few	CASSSPNRGNTEAFF	TGTGCCAGCAGTTCCCCAAATCGCGGGAACACTGAAGCTTTCTTT
NA	TRBJ1-2	TRBV11-3	many	CASRGLDGYTF	TGTGCCAGCAGGGGTTTAGATGGCTACACCTTC
TRBD1	TRBJ1-1	TRBV10-3	once	CAISDRGETEAFF	TGTGCCATCAGTGACAGGGGGGAAACTGAAGCTTTCTTT
TRBD2	TRBJ2-7	TRBV7-6	many	CASSPELAGGSEQYF	TGTGCCAGCAGCCCTGAACTAGCGGGAGGCTCCGAGCAGTACTTC
NA	TRBJ1-5	TRBV20-1	many	CSASKQNNQPQHF	TGCAGTGCTAGTAAACAGAACAATCAGCCCCAGCATTTT
TRBD1	TRBJ1-2	TRBV7-8	few	CASSYPGQGGFYGYTF	TGTGCCAGCAGCTACCCGGGACAGGGAGGATTCTATGGCTACACCTTC
TRBD1	TRBJ1-5	TRBV29-1	NA	CSVRRRQGTKETQHF	TGCAGCGTCCGCCGCAGACAGGGGACTAAAGAGACCCAGCATTTT
TRBD1	TRBJ2-7	TRBV15	many	CATSRDPPGQAAYYEQYF	TGTGCCACCAGCAGAGATCCCCCGGGACAGGCCGCTTACTACGAGCAGTACTTC
TRBD1	TRBJ1-2	TRBV12-3/TRBV12-4	once	CASRNDRGTGTSYGYTF	TGTGCCAGCAGGAATGACAGGGGTACCGGGACTTCCTATGGCTACACCTTC
NA	TRBJ1-1	TRBV7-9	many	CASSLGYILKGMNTEAFF	TGTGCCAGCAGCTTAGGGTACATTTTAAAAGGGATGAACACTGAAGCTTTCTTT
TRBD1	TRBJ2-7	TRBV20-1	NA	CSAGGTGGPGEGDEQCF	TGCAGTGCCGGGGGGACAGGGGGCCCGGGAGAGGGGGACGAGCAGTGCTTC
NA	TRBJ2-3	TRBV12-3/TRBV12-4	few	CASSTGPPGTTDTQYF	TGTGCCAGCAGTACCGGGCCCCCAGGGACAACAGATACGCAGTATTTT
TRBD2	TRBJ2-2	TRBV24-1	NA	CATGTSGSTGELFF	TGTGCCACCGGGACTAGCGGGAGCACCGGGGAGCTGTTTTTT
NA	TRBJ1-6	TRBV7-9	many	CASSLFGQRDSPLHF	TGTGCCAGCAGCTTATTCGGACAGAGGGATTCACCCCTCCACTTT
NA	TRBJ1-4	TRBV10-3	once	CAISGGLAYTGDEKLFF	TGTGCCATCAGTGGGGGTCTAGCCTATACCGGGGACGAAAAACTGTTTTTT
TRBD2	TRBJ2-3	TRBV4-3	few	CASSQDPVASGRDTQYF	TGCGCCAGCAGCCAAGATCCAGTGGCTAGCGGGAGAGATACGCAGTATTTT
TRBD2	TRBJ2-3	TRBV7-3	many	CASSIGTSGSTDTQYF	TGTGCCAGCAGCATCGGGACTAGCGGGAGCACAGATACGCAGTATTTT
TRBD1	TRBJ2-5	TRBV15	NA	CATSSVTGETQYF	TGTGCCACCAGCAGCGTGACAGGGGAGACCCAGTACTTC
NA	TRBJ1-2	TRBV20-1	few	CSARDPGYGYTF	TGCAGTGCTAGGGATCCGGGCTATGGCTACACCTTC
TRBD2	TRBJ2-2	TRBV7-2	NA	CASTDGLAGRTGELFF	TGTGCCAGCACCGACGGACTAGCGGGACGCACCGGGGAGCTGTTTTTT
NA	TRBJ2-2	TRBV24-1	NA	CATSDSRTGELFF	TGTGCCACCAGTGATTCTAGGACAGGGGAGCTGTTTTTT
TRBD1	TRBJ1-2	TRBV7-8	many	CASSLGTGGGYGYTF	TGTGCCAGCAGCTTAGGGACAGGGGGTGGCTATGGCTACACCTTC
NA	TRBJ1-1	TRBV5-1	NA	CASSPGDEAFF	TGCGCCAGCAGCCCGGGCGATGAAGCTTTCTTT
TRBD2	TRBJ2-1	TRBV20-1	NA	CSAYGTSGRGSYNEQFF	TGCAGTGCCTATGGGACTAGCGGGAGAGGGTCCTACAATGAGCAGTTCTTC
TRBD1	TRBJ2-2	TRBV29-1	many	CSVEGTGVAGELFF	TGCAGCGTTGAAGGAACAGGGGTGGCCGGGGAGCTGTTTTTT
NA	TRBJ1-2	TRBV29-1	NA	CSVAGKWPYGYTF	TGCAGCGTCGCCGGGAAGTGGCCTTATGGCTACACCTTC
TRBD1	TRBJ1-1	TRBV6-5	NA	CASRRRQGTEAFF	TGTGCCAGTCGACGGCGACAGGGAACTGAAGCTTTCTTT
NA	TRBJ2-5	TRBV7-9	many	CASSSGTVGGTQYF	TGTGCCAGCAGCTCCGGGACTGTGGGTGGGACCCAGTACTTC
NA	TRBJ2-7	TRBV29-1	many	CSVRTEGGTYEQYF	TGCAGCGTTCGAACGGAGGGGGGGACCTACGAGCAGTACTTC
NA	TRBJ1-4	TRBV7-8	many	CASSLSEQTNEKLFF	TGTGCCAGCAGCCTATCGGAACAGACAAATGAAAAACTGTTTTTT
TRBD2	TRBJ2-5	TRBV2	many	CASRKVLTSGGRLTQYF	TGTGCCAGCAGGAAAGTTTTGACTAGCGGGGGCCGATTAACCCAGTACTTC
NA	TRBJ2-5	TRBV10-3	NA	CAISESGLTETQYF	TGTGCCATCAGTGAGTCCGGACTTACAGAGACCCAGTACTTC
TRBD1	TRBJ2-5	TRBV2	many	CASREPTGGGETQYF	TGTGCCAGCAGGGAACCGACAGGGGGCGGCGAGACCCAGTACTTC
NA	TRBJ2-3	TRBV12-3/TRBV12-4	few	CASSLSSADTQYF	TGTGCCAGCAGTTTAAGTAGCGCGGATACGCAGTATTTT
NA	TRBJ1-2	TRBV6-1	NA	CATQRSGRGGYGYTF	TGTGCCACCCAGCGGTCCGGGCGGGGCGGCTATGGCTACACCTTC
TRBD2	TRBJ2-7	TRBV7-2	NA	CASSLVGGRDYEQYF	TGTGCCAGCAGCTTAGTTGGCGGGAGGGACTACGAGCAGTACTTC